The 15 T cell receptor beta chains presented below share a single source sample, sequenced in a study of blood T cell repertoires in COVID-19. The table came from immunoSEQ multiplex PCR; TCRdb's copy has only in-frame clones and leaves some out. The table shows fewer than 250,000 clones, with around 80% occurring only once. Specimen: peripheral blood. These receptors all come from a woman aged 80 or older with COVID-19, enrolled during active disease.

Points on this clone: Within the sample, other DNA sequences also encode this same CDR3. This chain uses TRBV5-1 with TRBJ2-3; TRBD2 matches at 9 bases. The trim removed 0 bases at V and 5 bases at J, leaving 7 bases unmatched. The germline V gene encodes CDR1 SGHRS and CDR2 YFSETQ. The CDR3 runs to 16 residues. The CDR3 reads CASSLDGGGAGDTQYF. In nucleotides, the CDR3 is TGCGCCAGCAGCTTGGATGGCGGGGGGGCCGGAGATACGCAGTATTTT.

This clone was counted a single time. The chain is built from TRBV3-1 (or the pseudogene TRBV3-2) and TRBJ1-2; D gene ambiguous. Germline V gene data show CDR1 as LGHDT and CDR2 as YNNKEL (reference sequence). The CDR3 totals 13 residues. Trimming took 0 bases from V and 5 from J, leaving 7 bases between them. The CDR3 reads CASSQDLRYGYTF. The CDR3 DNA is TGTGCCAGCAGCCAAGACCTGAGGTATGGCTACACCTTC.

This clone has only one observation. V gene TRBV30 combines with J gene TRBJ1-5, with a tentative D call TRBD1 (5 bases). CDR3 size: 15 residues. Trimming shortened V by 1 base and J by 4 bases, and 14 bases separated the two germline ends. Germline values: CDR1 GTSNPN, CDR2 SVGIG (reference sequence). CDR3 coding DNA: TGTGCCTGGAGTGGACAGATGGTTGGAAATCAGCCCCAGCATTTT. Protein: CAWSGQMVGNQPQHF.

V is TRBV4-2 and J is TRBJ2-3, with D perhaps matching TRBD1 (6 bases). The ends were cut back, 0 bases at V and 0 bases at J, with 13 bases in the middle. Germline values: CDR1 LGHNA, CDR2 YNFKEQ. The length of the CDR3 is 17 residues. CDR3 DNA sequence: TGTGCCAGCAGCCAAGAATGGGGACAAGATAGCACAGATACGCAGTATTTT. Translating gives CASSQEWGQDSTDTQYF.

This chain links TRBV11-2 with TRBJ2-5, with TRBD2 identical over 8 bases. Germline V gene lookup returns CDR1 SGHAT and CDR2 FQNNGV. Trimming took 5 bases from V and 4 from J; bases not matched to a gene: 9. The CDR3 sequence is 15 residues long. The CDR3 region has the DNA TGTGCCAGCAGCCTTAGCGGGACGGAAGGAGAGACCCAGTACTTC. Its protein is CASSLSGTEGETQYF.

The chain links TRBV5-8 to TRBJ2-1; possibly TRBD1 for D (6 bases). Trimming removed 1 base from V and 7 bases from J, with 18 bases in between. The CDR3 contains 16 residues. The V gene's germline CDR1 is SGHTS and CDR2 YDEGEE. The DNA of the CDR3 is TGTGCCAGCAGCTTGCGTGGGGGTGACAGGTGGAATGAGCAGTTCTTC. Translated, it gives CASSLRGGDRWNEQFF.

This chain joins TRBV5-1 and TRBJ1-2; 7 bases map to TRBD1. The CDR3 covers 12 residues. Germline V lookup: CDR1 SGHRS, CDR2 YFSETQ. Losses at the gene ends were 4 bases for V and 8 bases for J; bases not matched to a gene: 5. This chain's CDR3 is CASSEDRAGYTF. CDR3 DNA: TGCGCCAGCAGCGAAGACAGGGCCGGCTACACCTTC.

A single count supports this clone. This CDR3 reads CASSEPGTGKTDTQYF. The CDR3 region has the DNA TGTGCCAGTAGTGAACCCGGGACAGGGAAAACAGATACGCAGTATTTT. The rearrangement uses TRBV19 and TRBJ2-3, with TRBD1 matching 9 bases. Germline CDR1 reads LNHDA; CDR2 reads SQIVND (reference sequence). J was trimmed by 3 bases and V by 5 bases; bases with no gene match: 9. This CDR3 has 16 residues.

This chain joins TRBV12-5 and TRBJ2-6; TRBD1 might be the D (5 bases). V shed 2 bases and J shed 2 bases, with 10 bases lying between them. This CDR3 contains 16 residues. Germline V gene lookup returns CDR1 LGHNT and CDR2 FRNRAP. In DNA, the CDR3 is TGTGCTAGTGGTTTGTCAGGGTCGGCTGGGGCCAACGTCCTGACTTTC. Translation gives CASGLSGSAGANVLTF.

This chain uses TRBV7-7 with TRBJ2-2; TRBD2 matches at 10 bases. Germline CDR1 is SSHAT and CDR2 is FNYEAQ (reference sequence). Losses at the gene ends were 5 bases for V and 7 bases for J; bases not matched to a gene: 16. The CDR3 runs 18 residues. The CDR3: CASSPGGAGGRFFGELFF. CDR3 bases: TGTGCCAGCAGCCCCGGCGGAGCGGGGGGGCGTTTTTTCGGGGAGCTGTTTTTT.

V usage is TRBV19 and J usage is TRBJ1-4; D remains ambiguous. The CDR3 is 12 residues long. Looked up from germline, CDR1 is LNHDA and CDR2 is SQIVND (reference sequence). The germline V and J ends were trimmed by 8 bases and 8 bases, with 12 bases remaining between them. The CDR3 bases are TGTGCCAGTCAAGAGGGAGGGGAAAAACTGTTTTTT. This sequence encodes CASQEGGEKLFF.

This chain connects TRBV10-1 to TRBJ1-1; D is unclear. V was trimmed by 6 bases and J by 7 bases, leaving 15 bases between them. This CDR3 region has 13 residues. Germline-derived CDR1 and CDR2 are WNHNN and SYGVQD (reference sequence). Here the CDR3 DNA reads TGCGCCAGCAGATCTGAAGCGAGGAGTGAAGCTTTCTTT. Translated: CASRSEARSEAFF.

The V call is TRBV28, the J call TRBJ2-3; no clear D. The V and J ends lost 2 bases and 0 bases respectively, with 12 bases between them. Germline loops: CDR1 MDHEN, CDR2 SYDVKM. The CDR3 is made up of 16 amino acids. The CDR3 is CASSLGVGKSTDTQYF. The DNA for the CDR3 is TGTGCCAGCAGTTTAGGTGTGGGCAAAAGCACAGATACGCAGTATTTT. Full variable domain (rest looked up from reference TRBV28 and TRBJ2-3): DVKVTQSSRYLVKRTGEKVFLECVQDMDHENMFWYRQDPGLGLRLIYFSYDVKMKEKGDIPEGYSVSREKKERFSLILESASTNQTSMYLCASSLGVGKSTDTQYFGPGTRLTVL.

The chain links TRBV7-3 to TRBJ2-5, with D possibly matching TRBD2 (6 bases). This CDR3 has 14 residues. In germline, CDR1 is SGHTA, CDR2 FQGTGA. V lost 5 bases and J 5 bases, leaving 15 bases between the germline ends. The CDR3 DNA follows: TGTGCCAGCAGCCCGACGGGGAGGACGGAGACCCAGTACTTC. As protein: CASSPTGRTETQYF.

The chain uses TRBV5-1 and TRBJ2-7; 7 bases are a match to TRBD1. The length of the CDR3 is 15 residues. From germline, CDR1 is SGHRS and CDR2 YFSETQ. Trimming removed 3 bases from V and 3 bases from J; junction bases left unmatched: 9. The CDR3 loop is CASSWDPGTVYEQYF. CDR3 coding DNA: TGCGCCAGCAGCTGGGATCCCGGGACAGTCTACGAGCAGTACTTC.